This passage covers 9 T cell receptor beta chains from one sample sequenced in a study of T cell repertoires in cytomegalovirus infection. Via MiXCR, TCRdb re-called the reads, giving one row per CDR3 protein. Among under 95,000 distinct CDR3 sequences listed, 3% to 4% were seen once. Sequenced: PBMCs. Receptors were obtained from a human donor in good health (CMV status not recorded). Some clones in this sample may be carry-over from other donors' samples.

This clonotype has at least ten counts. This chain connects TRBV7-2 to TRBJ1-6, with D perhaps matching TRBD1 (6 bases). Germline CDR1 reads SGHTA; CDR2 reads FQGNSA. The CDR3 is 15 amino acids. Between the trimmed V and J ends, which lost 3 bases and 10 bases, there was a span of 16 bases. The CDR3 sequence is CASSFRGRGFSPLHF. The CDR3 DNA follows: TGTGCCAGCAGCTTTCGGGGCAGGGGTTTCTCACCCCTCCACTTT.

In this sample, this clonotype turned up many times. V and J are TRBV7-9 and TRBJ1-5, with 8 positions matching TRBD1. Trimming cost V 5 bases and J 5 bases; bases outside gene matches: 5. The CDR3 loop spans 14 amino acids. Germline lookup yields CDR1 SEHNR and CDR2 FQNEAQ (reference sequence). CDR3 in amino acids: CASSPDRDDQPQHF. The CDR3 region has the DNA TGTGCCAGCAGCCCGGACAGGGACGATCAGCCCCAGCATTTT.

This clonotype was seen at least ten times. The gene calls are TRBV28 and TRBJ2-3, with TRBD1 identical over 7 bases. Trimming took 6 bases from V and 4 from J; bases not matched to a gene: 13. This CDR3 contains 16 residues. In germline, CDR1 is MDHEN, CDR2 SYDVKM. CDR3 sequence reads: CASSSPPTGLSDTQYF. CDR3 in DNA: TGTGCCAGCAGCTCCCCGCCGACAGGGCTATCAGATACGCAGTATTTT.

This clonotype was recorded many times. J is TRBJ1-1 and V is TRBV30; D perhaps matches TRBD1 (5 bases). CDR1 is GTSNPN and CDR2 is SVGIG in the germline V gene (reference sequence). This CDR3 comprises 13 residues. With 2 bases removed from V and 3 bases from J, the gap between germline ends came to 10 bases. The CDR3 loop reads CAWSPTDYTEAFF. The DNA for the CDR3 is TGTGCCTGGAGTCCGACAGACTACACTGAAGCTTTCTTT.

The chain joins TRBV29-1 to TRBJ2-2; the match to TRBD2 covers 13 bases. V dropped 8 bases and J dropped 6; count of bases not matched to a gene: 6. CDR3 length equals 14 residues. Germline CDR1 is SQVTM and CDR2 is ANQGSEA. Here the CDR3 DNA reads TGCAGCACCCGACTAGCGGGGGGCGCCGGGGAGCTGTTTTTT. Translation: CSTRLAGGAGELFF.

The chain recombines TRBV5-6 with TRBJ2-1, with 8 bases that match TRBD2. Per germline, CDR1 SGHDT and CDR2 YYEEEE. V trimming: 4 bases; J trimming: 5 bases; junction bases outside the gene matches: 17. This CDR3 region has 18 residues. The CDR3 DNA reads as TGTGCCAGCAGCCCTTTGGCCATTGCCGGGACTAGTAACAATGAGCAGTTCTTC. It specifies CASSPLAIAGTSNNEQFF.

This clonotype was recorded many times. The chain carries TRBV7-2 and TRBJ1-3; D is uncertain. In germline, CDR1 is SGHTA, CDR2 FQGNSA. The CDR3 covers 14 residues. Trimming shortened V by 0 bases and J by 4 bases, and 7 bases separated the two germline ends. The CDR3 DNA follows: TGTGCCAGCAGCTTAGCAGGGTACGGAAACACCATATATTTT. This codes for CASSLAGYGNTIYF. The full variable domain, completed using reference TRBV7-2 and TRBJ1-3, is GAGVSQSPSNKVTEKGKDVELRCDPISGHTALYWYRQSLGQGLEFLIYFQGNSAPDKSGLPSDRFSAERTGGSVSTLTIQRTQQEDSAVYLCASSLAGYGNTIYFGEGSWLTVV.

The table lists this clonotype with a few counts. The chain joins TRBV28 to TRBJ2-3; the D is unclear. CDR1 and CDR2 (germline): MDHEN, SYDVKM. The CDR3 sequence is 14 residues long. The V end was cut by 3 bases, the J end by 2 bases, with 9 bases between. The CDR3 nucleotides read TGTGCCAGCAGTTTTGCCAGCTACACAGATACGCAGTATTTT. This encodes CASSFASYTDTQYF.

This clonotype was recorded many times. The V and J genes are TRBV7-2 and TRBJ1-5; 7 bases fit TRBD1. CDR3 length equals 17 residues. CDR1 SGHTA and CDR2 FQGNSA come from the germline V gene. With V trimmed by 5 bases and J by 3 bases, 13 bases remained unmatched. CDR3 nucleotide sequence: TGTGCCAGCAGCAGGGGGCCCTCGGGGTTAATCAATCAGCCCCAGCATTTT. It translates to CASSRGPSGLINQPQHF. The full variable domain, its missing parts supplied by reference TRBV7-2 and TRBJ1-5, is GAGVSQSPSNKVTEKGKDVELRCDPISGHTALYWYRQSLGQGLEFLIYFQGNSAPDKSGLPSDRFSAERTGGSVSTLTIQRTQQEDSAVYLCASSRGPSGLINQPQHFGDGTRLSIL.